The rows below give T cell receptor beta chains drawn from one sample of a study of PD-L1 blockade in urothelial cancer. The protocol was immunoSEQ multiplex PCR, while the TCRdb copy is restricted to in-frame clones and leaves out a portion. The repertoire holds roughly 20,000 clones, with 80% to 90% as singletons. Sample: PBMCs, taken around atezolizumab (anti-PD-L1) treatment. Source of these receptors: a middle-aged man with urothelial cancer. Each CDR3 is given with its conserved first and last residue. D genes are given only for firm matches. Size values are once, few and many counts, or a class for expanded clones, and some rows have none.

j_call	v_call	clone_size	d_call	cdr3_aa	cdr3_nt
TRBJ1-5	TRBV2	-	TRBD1	CASSERDRGLYSNQPQHF	TGTGCCAGCAGCGAACGGGACAGGGGCCTTTATAGCAATCAGCCCCAGCATTTT
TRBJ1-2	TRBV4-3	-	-	CASSQAFGLSGYTF	TGCGCCAGCAGCCAAGCTTTCGGACTCTCTGGCTACACCTTC
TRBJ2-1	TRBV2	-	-	CATPGGRYNEQFF	TGTGCCACCCCCGGGGGACGCTACAATGAGCAGTTCTTC
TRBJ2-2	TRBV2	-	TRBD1	CASRADRGIGGELFF	TGTGCCAGCAGAGCCGACAGGGGAATCGGCGGGGAGCTGTTTTTT
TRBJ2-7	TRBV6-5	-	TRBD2	CASSYSMAGVFNEQYF	TGTGCCAGCAGTTACTCGATGGCGGGGGTATTTAACGAGCAGTACTTC
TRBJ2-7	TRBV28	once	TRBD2	CASSLFWGTSGSYEQYF	TGTGCCAGCAGTTTATTCTGGGGGACTAGCGGGAGCTACGAGCAGTACTTC
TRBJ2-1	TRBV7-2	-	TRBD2	CASSPQGGTSGRAGEQFF	TGTGCCAGCAGCCCCCAAGGTGGGACTAGCGGGAGGGCCGGTGAGCAGTTCTTC
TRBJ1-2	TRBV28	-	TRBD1	CASSPGQSNYGYTF	TGTGCCAGCAGTCCGGGACAGTCGAACTATGGCTACACCTTC
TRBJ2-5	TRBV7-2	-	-	CASSLGGVETQYF	TGTGCCAGCAGCTTAGGCGGGGTGGAGACCCAGTACTTC
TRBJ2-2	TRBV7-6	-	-	CASSLVQGSGELFF	TGTGCCAGCAGCTTGGTGCAGGGGTCCGGGGAGCTGTTTTTT
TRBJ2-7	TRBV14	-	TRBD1	CASSPRTGGFQYF	TGTGCCAGCAGCCCTCGGACAGGGGGCTTTCAGTACTTC
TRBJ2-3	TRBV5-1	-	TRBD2	CASSAGLAGGTDTQYF	TGCGCCAGCAGCGCGGGACTCGCGGGAGGCACAGATACGCAGTATTTT
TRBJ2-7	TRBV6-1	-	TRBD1	CASSLDRGLEQYF	TGTGCCAGCAGCCTGGACAGGGGGCTGGAGCAGTACTTC
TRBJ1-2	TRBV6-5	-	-	CASSLGRMIGFYGYTF	TGTGCCAGCAGTTTAGGCCGGATGATCGGGTTCTATGGCTACACCTTC
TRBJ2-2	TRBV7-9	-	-	CASSLSSVTGELFF	TGTGCCAGCAGCTTGTCCTCCGTCACCGGGGAGCTGTTTTTT
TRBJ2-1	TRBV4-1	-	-	CASSQLTGSNEQFF	TGCGCCAGCAGCCAACTCACAGGTTCTAATGAGCAGTTCTTC
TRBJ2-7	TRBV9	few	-	CASSPQDSTYEQYF	TGTGCCAGCAGCCCCCAGGATTCGACCTACGAGCAGTACTTC
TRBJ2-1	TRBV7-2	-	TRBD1	CASSLGTDYNEQFF	TGTGCCAGCAGCTTGGGGACAGACTACAATGAGCAGTTCTTC
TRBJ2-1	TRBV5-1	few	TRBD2	CASSTGTRLSKGYNEQFF	TGCGCCAGCAGCACCGGGACTAGATTATCGAAGGGCTACAATGAGCAGTTCTTC
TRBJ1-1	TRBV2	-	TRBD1	CASSVRDRGTEAFF	TGTGCCAGCAGTGTACGGGACAGGGGTACTGAAGCTTTCTTT
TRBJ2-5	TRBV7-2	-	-	CASSLPLYQRETQYF	TGTGCCAGCAGCTTACCCCTCTATCAGAGGGAGACCCAGTACTTC
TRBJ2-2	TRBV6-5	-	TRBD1	CASSYGQAAGELFF	TGTGCCAGCAGTTACGGACAGGCCGCCGGGGAGCTGTTTTTT
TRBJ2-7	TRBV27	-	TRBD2	CASTRGGAYEQYF	TGTGCCAGCACCCGGGGGGGAGCCTACGAGCAGTACTTC
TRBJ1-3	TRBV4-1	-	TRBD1	CASSFDRGRNTIYF	TGCGCCAGCAGCTTCGACAGGGGTAGAAACACCATATATTTT
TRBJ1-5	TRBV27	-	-	CASSSGVLNQPQHF	TGTGCCAGCAGTTCAGGGGTTCTCAATCAGCCCCAGCATTTT
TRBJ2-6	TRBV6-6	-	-	CASREQLSGANVLTF	TGTGCCAGCAGGGAACAGCTCTCTGGGGCCAACGTCCTGACTTTC
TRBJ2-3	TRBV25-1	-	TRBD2	CASSAWTSVSTDTQYF	TGTGCCAGCAGTGCTTGGACTAGCGTAAGCACAGATACGCAGTATTTT